This T cell receptor (beta chain) was found in a study of CD8+CD57+ T cells in acquired aplastic anemia. The overall study: Sorted CD4+ plus CD8+ cells gave DNA averaging around 3 ug.

Sequencing was done on patients that had shown CD8+CD57+ cell expansion by flow cytometry. Severe acquired aplastic anemia was present in all patients. Patients were therapy-naive when their blood was sampled. TCR beta VDJ and CDR3 profiling used genomic DNA as template. Each CDR3 protein gets one entry after TCRdb re-called the reads with MiXCR. Of 150,000 or so distinct CDR3 sequences listed, roughly 43% are singletons. This clonotype has at least ten counts. V was shortened by 3 bases and J by 5 bases, with 14 bases between the two germline ends. Germline V gene sequence: CDR1 LNHNV, CDR2 YYDKDF (reference sequence). CDR3 size: 15 residues.

The sequence derives from a human donor with aplastic anemia. This chain uses TRBV15 with TRBJ2-4; possibly TRBD1 or TRBD2 for D (5 bases each). The specimen sequenced was sorted CD4+, CD8+, or CD8+CD57+ T cells (not recorded which) from PBMCs. The DNA for the CDR3 is TGTGCCACCAGCAGCGGACAATACGGGGAAAACATTCAGTACTTC. Its protein product is CATSSGQYGENIQYF. Variable domain in full (rest from reference TRBV15 and TRBJ2-4): DAMVIQNPRYQVTQFGKPVTLSCSQTLNHNVMYWYQQKSSQAPKLLFHYYDKDFNNEADTPDNFQSRRPNTSFCFLDIRSPGLGDTAMYLCATSSGQYGENIQYFGAGTRLSVL.